This is a list of T cell receptor beta chains from one sample in a study of shared clonotypes between healthy human individuals. TCRdb's copy holds only in-frame clones and misses some; the assay was immunoSEQ multiplex PCR. In the table there are fewer than 1.6 million clones, less than 99% of which are singletons. Sequenced input: naive CD4+ T cells sorted from blood. The receptors come from a man under 40 in good health. The CDR3 runs from the conserved cysteine through the conserved F or W. D genes are given only for firm matches. Clone size appears in some rows only: once, few, many, or a class for an expanded clone.

CDR3aa: CSVKRDSTDTQYF
CDR3nt: TGCAGCGTCAAGCGGGATAGCACAGATACGCAGTATTTT
abundance: .
v_gene: TRBV29-1
j_gene: TRBJ2-3
d_gene: TRBD2

CDR3aa: CASSEPLVISYEQYF
CDR3nt: TGCGCCAGCAGTGAACCGCTAGTAATCAGCTACGAGCAGTACTTC
abundance: .
v_gene: TRBV10-2
j_gene: TRBJ2-7
d_gene: .

CDR3aa: CASSEANNQPQHF
CDR3nt: TGTGCCAGCAGTGAAGCAAATAATCAGCCCCAGCATTTT
abundance: .
v_gene: TRBV6-1
j_gene: TRBJ1-5
d_gene: .

CDR3aa: CASSLEFSGELFF
CDR3nt: TGTGCCAGCAGCTTAGAATTCTCCGGGGAGCTGTTTTTT
abundance: .
v_gene: TRBV7-9
j_gene: TRBJ2-2
d_gene: .

CDR3aa: CASSARNRGYTF
CDR3nt: TGTGCCAGCAGTGCCCGAAATCGGGGCTACACCTTC
abundance: once
v_gene: TRBV2
j_gene: TRBJ1-2
d_gene: .

CDR3aa: CASSSERGEQYF
CDR3nt: TGTGCCAGCAGCTCCGAGAGGGGCGAGCAGTACTTC
abundance: .
v_gene: TRBV13
j_gene: TRBJ2-7
d_gene: .

CDR3aa: CASSPTRLVATDTQYF
CDR3nt: TGTGCCAGCTCCCCGACCCGACTAGTCGCCACAGATACGCAGTATTTT
abundance: .
v_gene: TRBV18
j_gene: TRBJ2-3
d_gene: .

CDR3aa: CASSPSSEETQYF
CDR3nt: TGTGCCAGCTCACCCTCTTCCGAGGAGACCCAGTACTTC
abundance: .
v_gene: TRBV18
j_gene: TRBJ2-5
d_gene: .

CDR3aa: CASSQADRGYNEQFF
CDR3nt: TGCGCCAGCAGCCAAGCGGACAGAGGATACAATGAGCAGTTCTTC
abundance: .
v_gene: TRBV4-1
j_gene: TRBJ2-1
d_gene: .

CDR3aa: CSATNRGFYTF
CDR3nt: TGCAGTGCTACAAACAGGGGATTCTACACCTTC
abundance: .
v_gene: TRBV20-1
j_gene: TRBJ1-2
d_gene: TRBD1

CDR3aa: CASSYSSQPNEKLFF
CDR3nt: TGTGCCAGCAGTTACTCGAGTCAGCCTAATGAAAAACTGTTTTTT
abundance: .
v_gene: TRBV6-6
j_gene: TRBJ1-4
d_gene: .

CDR3aa: CASRLASSGELFF
CDR3nt: TGTGCCAGCCGTCTAGCGTCCTCCGGGGAGCTGTTTTTT
abundance: .
v_gene: TRBV28
j_gene: TRBJ2-2
d_gene: .

CDR3aa: CASSPRIELAGLRSSYNEQFF
CDR3nt: TGTGCCAGCTCACCACGGATCGAGCTAGCGGGCCTTAGGAGCTCCTACAATGAGCAGTTCTTC
abundance: .
v_gene: TRBV18
j_gene: TRBJ2-1
d_gene: TRBD2

CDR3aa: CASSPYTYEQYF
CDR3nt: TGTGCCAGCAGCCCCTATACCTACGAGCAGTACTTC
abundance: .
v_gene: TRBV7-9
j_gene: TRBJ2-7
d_gene: .

CDR3aa: CASTLGGTSVYEQYF
CDR3nt: TGTGCCAGCACCCTAGGGGGGACTAGTGTTTACGAGCAGTACTTC
abundance: .
v_gene: TRBV7-2
j_gene: TRBJ2-7
d_gene: TRBD2

CDR3aa: CAMGRENTEAFF
CDR3nt: TGTGCCATGGGACGGGAGAACACTGAAGCTTTCTTT
abundance: .
v_gene: TRBV10-3
j_gene: TRBJ1-1
d_gene: .

CDR3aa: CAISDGTNEKLFF
CDR3nt: TGTGCCATCAGTGACGGCACAAATGAAAAACTGTTTTTT
abundance: .
v_gene: TRBV10-3
j_gene: TRBJ1-4
d_gene: .

CDR3aa: CASSFRDFAYEQYF
CDR3nt: TGCGCCAGCAGCTTCCGGGACTTCGCCTACGAGCAGTACTTC
abundance: .
v_gene: TRBV5-1
j_gene: TRBJ2-7
d_gene: .

CDR3aa: CASSTGTGRSGNEQFF
CDR3nt: TGTGCCAGCAGCACTGGGACAGGGCGATCAGGCAATGAGCAGTTCTTC
abundance: .
v_gene: TRBV5-4
j_gene: TRBJ2-1
d_gene: TRBD1

CDR3aa: CASSPRQISTHTEAFF
CDR3nt: TGTGCCAGCAGTCCCCGACAGATTTCTACACACACTGAAGCTTTCTTT
abundance: .
v_gene: TRBV28
j_gene: TRBJ1-1
d_gene: .

CDR3aa: CASSFPPQGATDFFGNTIYF
CDR3nt: TGTGCCAGCAGTTTCCCGCCACAGGGGGCGACTGACTTTTTTGGAAACACCATATATTTT
abundance: .
v_gene: TRBV28
j_gene: TRBJ1-3
d_gene: TRBD1

CDR3aa: CASSNGNQPQHF
CDR3nt: TGTGCCAGCTCAAATGGCAATCAGCCCCAGCATTTT
abundance: .
v_gene: TRBV18
j_gene: TRBJ1-5
d_gene: .

CDR3aa: CASSLEALGGSNEQYF
CDR3nt: TGTGCCAGCAGCTTAGAAGCCCTTGGGGGTTCTAACGAGCAGTACTTC
abundance: .
v_gene: TRBV11-2
j_gene: TRBJ2-7
d_gene: .

CDR3aa: CASSPDRVDGYTF
CDR3nt: TGCGCCAGCAGCCCGGACAGGGTCGATGGCTACACCTTC
abundance: .
v_gene: TRBV5-1
j_gene: TRBJ1-2
d_gene: TRBD1

CDR3aa: CASSPRTSFTDTQYF
CDR3nt: TGTGCCAGCTCGCCCAGGACTAGCTTCACAGATACGCAGTATTTT
abundance: .
v_gene: TRBV18
j_gene: TRBJ2-3
d_gene: TRBD2

CDR3aa: CASSLQGIQETQYF
CDR3nt: TGTGCCAGCAGCTTACAGGGAATCCAAGAGACCCAGTACTTC
abundance: .
v_gene: TRBV7-9
j_gene: TRBJ2-5
d_gene: .

CDR3aa: CATSPGVVVQETQYF
CDR3nt: TGTGCCACCTCGCCAGGGGTTGTTGTCCAAGAGACCCAGTACTTC
abundance: .
v_gene: TRBV19
j_gene: TRBJ2-5
d_gene: .

CDR3aa: CASSLEKITYEQYF
CDR3nt: TGCGCCAGCAGCTTGGAGAAGATTACCTACGAGCAGTACTTC
abundance: .
v_gene: TRBV5-1
j_gene: TRBJ2-7
d_gene: .

CDR3aa: CASSRRGLEQYF
CDR3nt: TGTGCCAGCAGCCGCCGGGGCCTCGAGCAGTACTTC
abundance: .
v_gene: TRBV5-6
j_gene: TRBJ2-7
d_gene: .

CDR3aa: CASSLGGVMDTQYF
CDR3nt: TGCGCCAGCAGCTTGGGAGGAGTAATGGATACGCAGTATTTT
abundance: .
v_gene: TRBV5-1
j_gene: TRBJ2-3
d_gene: .

CDR3aa: CASSLGRTTYNEQFF
CDR3nt: TGTGCCAGCAGCTTAGGACGGACTACCTACAATGAGCAGTTCTTC
abundance: .
v_gene: TRBV11-1
j_gene: TRBJ2-1
d_gene: .

CDR3aa: CASSELADTEAFF
CDR3nt: TGTGCCAGCAGTGAGTTGGCGGACACTGAAGCTTTCTTT
abundance: .
v_gene: TRBV2
j_gene: TRBJ1-1
d_gene: .

CDR3aa: CASSLAGVPNF
CDR3nt: TGCGCCAGCAGCTTAGCGGGAGTACCGAATTTT
abundance: .
v_gene: TRBV10-2
j_gene: TRBJ2-3
d_gene: TRBD2

CDR3aa: CASSLRTGELFF
CDR3nt: TGTGCCAGCAGCCTAAGGACCGGGGAGCTGTTTTTT
abundance: .
v_gene: TRBV7-6
j_gene: TRBJ2-2
d_gene: .

CDR3aa: CASSPPRTFTDTQYF
CDR3nt: TGTGCCAGCAGCCCTCCCAGGACGTTCACAGATACGCAGTATTTT
abundance: .
v_gene: TRBV5-5
j_gene: TRBJ2-3
d_gene: .

CDR3aa: CASTPLAGVTGELFF
CDR3nt: TGTGCCAGCACCCCCCTAGCGGGAGTAACCGGGGAGCTGTTTTTT
abundance: .
v_gene: TRBV28
j_gene: TRBJ2-2
d_gene: TRBD2

CDR3aa: CASFPRNQPQHF
CDR3nt: TGTGCCAGCTTCCCCCGAAATCAGCCCCAGCATTTT
abundance: .
v_gene: TRBV28
j_gene: TRBJ1-5
d_gene: .

CDR3aa: CASSLVPGQNEKLFF
CDR3nt: TGTGCCAGCAGCTTGGTACCGGGCCAAAATGAAAAACTGTTTTTT
abundance: .
v_gene: TRBV5-6
j_gene: TRBJ1-4
d_gene: .

CDR3aa: CASSFLAGGSYEQYF
CDR3nt: TGTGCCAGCAGTTTTTTAGCGGGAGGGTCCTACGAGCAGTACTTC
abundance: .
v_gene: TRBV28
j_gene: TRBJ2-7
d_gene: TRBD2

CDR3aa: CASSRGQGRDTEAFF
CDR3nt: TGTGCCAGCAGCAGAGGACAGGGCCGGGACACTGAAGCTTTCTTT
abundance: .
v_gene: TRBV5-4
j_gene: TRBJ1-1
d_gene: TRBD1

CDR3aa: CASSLGSGNQPQHF
CDR3nt: TGTGCCAGCAGCTTGGGTTCGGGCAATCAGCCCCAGCATTTT
abundance: .
v_gene: TRBV7-9
j_gene: TRBJ1-5
d_gene: .

CDR3aa: CASSFSWDNSYEQYF
CDR3nt: TGTGCCAGCAGCTTTTCTTGGGACAACTCCTACGAGCAGTACTTC
abundance: .
v_gene: TRBV11-2
j_gene: TRBJ2-7
d_gene: .

CDR3aa: CASSESGWTGIYTF
CDR3nt: TGTGCCAGCAGTGAAAGCGGCTGGACAGGGATATACACCTTC
abundance: .
v_gene: TRBV2
j_gene: TRBJ1-2
d_gene: TRBD1

CDR3aa: CASSPGQINGYTF
CDR3nt: TGTGCCAGCTCACCGGGACAGATAAATGGCTACACCTTC
abundance: .
v_gene: TRBV18
j_gene: TRBJ1-2
d_gene: TRBD1

CDR3aa: CASSLYERGGTDTQYF
CDR3nt: TGTGCCAGCAGCTTATATGAGCGGGGGGGCACAGATACGCAGTATTTT
abundance: .
v_gene: TRBV7-9
j_gene: TRBJ2-3
d_gene: TRBD2

CDR3aa: CASSLTVQETQYF
CDR3nt: TGCGCCAGCAGCTTGACCGTTCAAGAGACCCAGTACTTC
abundance: .
v_gene: TRBV5-1
j_gene: TRBJ2-5
d_gene: .

CDR3aa: CASSLLGQGTNTGELFF
CDR3nt: TGCGCCAGCAGCTTACTCGGACAGGGGACTAACACCGGGGAGCTGTTTTTT
abundance: .
v_gene: TRBV5-1
j_gene: TRBJ2-2
d_gene: TRBD1

CDR3aa: CASNDDRAVTEAFF
CDR3nt: TGTGCCAGCAACGACGACAGGGCGGTTACTGAAGCTTTCTTT
abundance: .
v_gene: TRBV7-6
j_gene: TRBJ1-1
d_gene: TRBD1

CDR3aa: CAISPTGSANYGYTF
CDR3nt: TGTGCCATCAGTCCCACAGGGAGCGCTAACTATGGCTACACCTTC
abundance: .
v_gene: TRBV10-3
j_gene: TRBJ1-2
d_gene: .

CDR3aa: CATSREGFEKLFF
CDR3nt: TGTGCCACCAGCAGAGAGGGATTTGAAAAACTGTTTTTT
abundance: .
v_gene: TRBV15
j_gene: TRBJ1-4
d_gene: .

CDR3aa: CASSLVGLAGEEQYF
CDR3nt: TGCGCCAGCAGCTTGGTGGGACTAGCGGGAGAGGAGCAGTACTTC
abundance: .
v_gene: TRBV5-1
j_gene: TRBJ2-7
d_gene: TRBD2

CDR3aa: CASSVVEDTEAFF
CDR3nt: TGTGCCAGCAGTGTGGTGGAGGACACTGAAGCTTTCTTT
abundance: .
v_gene: TRBV2
j_gene: TRBJ1-1
d_gene: .

CDR3aa: CASSATGVSGNTIYF
CDR3nt: TGTGCCAGCAGCGCAACAGGCGTCTCTGGAAACACCATATATTTT
abundance: .
v_gene: TRBV9
j_gene: TRBJ1-3
d_gene: .

CDR3aa: CASSILSSGRAYEQYF
CDR3nt: TGTGCCAGCAGTATCCTTTCTAGCGGGAGGGCATACGAGCAGTACTTC
abundance: .
v_gene: TRBV28
j_gene: TRBJ2-7
d_gene: TRBD2

CDR3aa: CASSLGKPGPYEQYF
CDR3nt: TGCGCCAGCAGCTTGGGAAAACCTGGTCCCTACGAGCAGTACTTC
abundance: .
v_gene: TRBV5-1
j_gene: TRBJ2-7
d_gene: .

CDR3aa: CASSLSVSNQPQHF
CDR3nt: TGTGCCAGCAGCTTAAGCGTTAGCAATCAGCCCCAGCATTTT
abundance: .
v_gene: TRBV7-2
j_gene: TRBJ1-5
d_gene: .

CDR3aa: CASSVDELVRGYTF
CDR3nt: TGTGCCAGCAGCGTAGACGAATTGGTTCGTGGCTACACCTTC
abundance: .
v_gene: TRBV9
j_gene: TRBJ1-2
d_gene: .

CDR3aa: CASSGPYSYEQYF
CDR3nt: TGTGCCAGCAGTGGGCCGTACTCCTACGAGCAGTACTTC
abundance: .
v_gene: TRBV25-1
j_gene: TRBJ2-7
d_gene: .